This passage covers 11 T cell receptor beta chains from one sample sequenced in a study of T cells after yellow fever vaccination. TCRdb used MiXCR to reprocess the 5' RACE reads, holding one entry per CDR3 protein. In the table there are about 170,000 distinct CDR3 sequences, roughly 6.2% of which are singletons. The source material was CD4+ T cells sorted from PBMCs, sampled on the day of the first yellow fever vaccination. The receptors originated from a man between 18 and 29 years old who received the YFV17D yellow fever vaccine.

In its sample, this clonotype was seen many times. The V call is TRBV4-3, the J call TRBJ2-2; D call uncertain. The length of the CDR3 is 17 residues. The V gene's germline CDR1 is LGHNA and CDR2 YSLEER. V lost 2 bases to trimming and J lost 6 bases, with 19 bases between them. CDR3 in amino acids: CASSQSASPRSPGELFF. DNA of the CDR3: TGCGCCAGCAGCCAATCCGCCTCTCCGAGGTCCCCCGGGGAGCTGTTTTTT.

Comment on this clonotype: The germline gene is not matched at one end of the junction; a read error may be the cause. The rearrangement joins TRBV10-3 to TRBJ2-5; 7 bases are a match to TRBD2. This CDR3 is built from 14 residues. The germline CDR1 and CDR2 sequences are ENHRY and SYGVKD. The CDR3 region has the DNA TGTGCCATCAGTGGACTAGCCAACCACGAGACCCAGTACTTC. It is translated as CAISGLANHETQYF.

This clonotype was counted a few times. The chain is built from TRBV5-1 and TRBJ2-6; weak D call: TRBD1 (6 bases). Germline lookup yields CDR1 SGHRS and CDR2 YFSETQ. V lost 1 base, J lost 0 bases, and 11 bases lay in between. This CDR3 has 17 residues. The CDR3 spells CASSLLGTLSGANVLTF. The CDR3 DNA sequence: TGCGCCAGCAGCTTGTTAGGGACACTCTCTGGGGCCAACGTCCTGACTTTC.

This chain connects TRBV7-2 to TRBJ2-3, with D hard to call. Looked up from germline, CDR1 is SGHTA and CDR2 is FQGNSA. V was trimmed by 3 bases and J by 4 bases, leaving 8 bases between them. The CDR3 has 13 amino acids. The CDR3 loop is CASSFQPPDTQYF. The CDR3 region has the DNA TGTGCCAGCAGCTTTCAGCCCCCAGATACGCAGTATTTT.

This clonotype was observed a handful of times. The CDR3 protein is CASSQANRDRGRLNYGYTF. Written as DNA, the CDR3 is TGCGCCAGCAGCCAAGCGAACCGGGACAGGGGGCGGTTGAACTATGGCTACACCTTC. The chain links TRBV4-1 to TRBJ1-2; 12 nucleotides align to TRBD1. Per the germline V gene, CDR1 is MGHRA and CDR2 is YSYEKL. With 1 base clipped from V and 2 bases from J, the junction kept 11 bases outside the gene matches. This CDR3 region has 19 residues.

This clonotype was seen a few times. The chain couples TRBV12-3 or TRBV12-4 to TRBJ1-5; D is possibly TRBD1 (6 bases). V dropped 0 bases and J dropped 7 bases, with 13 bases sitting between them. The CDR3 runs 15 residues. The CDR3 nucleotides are TGTGCCAGCAGTTTAGCACAGGGTCTCAACCAGCCCCAGCATTTT. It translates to CASSLAQGLNQPQHF.

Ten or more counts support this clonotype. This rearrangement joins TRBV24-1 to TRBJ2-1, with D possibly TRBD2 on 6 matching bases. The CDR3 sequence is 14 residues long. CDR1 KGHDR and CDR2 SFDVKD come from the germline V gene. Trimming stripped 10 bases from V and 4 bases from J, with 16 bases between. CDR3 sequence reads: CATSHGGSYNEQFF. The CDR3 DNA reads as TGTGCCACTTCCCACGGGGGATCATACAATGAGCAGTTCTTC.

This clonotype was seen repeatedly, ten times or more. Written as DNA, the CDR3 is TGCAGTGCTAGAGATGGGGCGAGGAGTATTCAGTACTTC. This sequence encodes CSARDGARSIQYF. V gene TRBV20-1 combines with J gene TRBJ2-4; D is perhaps TRBD1 (5 bases). This CDR3 is 13 amino acids long. Trimming shortened V by 0 bases and J by 10 bases, and 13 bases separated the two germline ends. Germline V gene data show CDR1 as DFQATT and CDR2 as SNEGSKA (reference sequence).

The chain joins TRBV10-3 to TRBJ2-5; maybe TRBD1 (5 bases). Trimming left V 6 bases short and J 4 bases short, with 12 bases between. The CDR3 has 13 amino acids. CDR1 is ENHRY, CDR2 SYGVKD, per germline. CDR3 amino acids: CAISDSTGETQYF. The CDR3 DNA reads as TGTGCCATCAGCGACTCTACAGGAGAGACCCAGTACTTC.

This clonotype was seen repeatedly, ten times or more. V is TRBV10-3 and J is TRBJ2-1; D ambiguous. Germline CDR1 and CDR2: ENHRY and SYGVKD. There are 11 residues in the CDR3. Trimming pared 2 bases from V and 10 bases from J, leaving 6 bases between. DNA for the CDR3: TGTGCCATCAGTGAGGGCAGGGAGCAGTTCTTC. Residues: CAISEGREQFF.

CDR3 protein: CASSPRWGQGRLGGGYTF. DNA for the CDR3: TGTGCCAGCAGCCCAAGGTGGGGACAGGGACGTCTGGGTGGTGGCTACACCTTC. The chain uses TRBV27 and TRBJ1-2; 9 bases align to TRBD1. V was clipped by 6 bases and J by 7 bases; unmatched bases: 21. This CDR3 spans 18 amino acids. Germline lookup yields CDR1 MNHEY and CDR2 SMNVEV (reference sequence).